The clone carrying this T cell receptor (beta chain) came up a few times. What it binds is not known. For bulk TCR libraries, previously described methods and listed TCR primers were used. One entry per CDR3 protein, called by TCRdb with MiXCR from the PCR reads. The top ten clones hold about 0.84% of a sample with about 630,000 distinct CDR3 sequences, 25% of them seen once. The V gene end was trimmed by 0 bases and the J gene end by 2 bases; junction bases not matched to a gene: 7. In germline, CDR1 is SGHRS, CDR2 YFSETQ. The CDR3 length is 16 residues. This specimen belongs to a study of molecular identifiers for immune sequencing clone quantification. Background on the study: Replicates split RNA from around 20,000 or 100,000 naive CD8 cells five ways, and the researchers sequenced four portions. General study results and limits: Spiked-in Jurkat TCR RNA corresponding to one cell was reported as detectable against 990,000 or so naive cells.

Sequenced sample: naive CD8+ T cells from blood, with Jurkat cell RNA spiked in. Subset denoted: FACS-sorted CD8+CD4-CCR7+CD45RA+ naive T cells. This clonotype was sampled from a human donor in good health. Some libraries in this study had Jurkat cell RNA spiked in. This sequence joins TRBV5-1 and TRBJ2-7, with 8 bases matching TRBD1. For the CDR3, the DNA is TGCGCCAGCAGCTTGGGCGTGGACAGGGACCCCTACGAGCAGTACTTC. It translates to CASSLGVDRDPYEQYF.